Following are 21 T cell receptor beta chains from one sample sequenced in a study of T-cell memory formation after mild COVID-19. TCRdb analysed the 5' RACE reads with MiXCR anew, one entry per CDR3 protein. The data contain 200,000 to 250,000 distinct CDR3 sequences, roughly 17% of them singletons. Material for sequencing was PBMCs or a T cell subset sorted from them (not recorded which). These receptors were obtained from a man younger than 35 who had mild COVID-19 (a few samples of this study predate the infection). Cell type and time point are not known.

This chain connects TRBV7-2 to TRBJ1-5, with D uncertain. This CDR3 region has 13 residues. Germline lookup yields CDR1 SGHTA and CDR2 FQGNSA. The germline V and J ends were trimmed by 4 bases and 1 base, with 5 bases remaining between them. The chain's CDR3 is CASSSESNQPQHF. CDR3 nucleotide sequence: TGTGCCAGCAGCTCTGAAAGCAATCAGCCCCAGCATTTT.

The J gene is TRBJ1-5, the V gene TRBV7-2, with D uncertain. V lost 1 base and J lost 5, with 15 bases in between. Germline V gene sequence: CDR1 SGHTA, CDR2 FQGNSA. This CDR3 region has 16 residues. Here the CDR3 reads CASSLGRGFGHQPQHF. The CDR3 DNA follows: TGTGCCAGCAGCTTAGGACGCGGTTTCGGGCATCAGCCCCAGCATTTT.

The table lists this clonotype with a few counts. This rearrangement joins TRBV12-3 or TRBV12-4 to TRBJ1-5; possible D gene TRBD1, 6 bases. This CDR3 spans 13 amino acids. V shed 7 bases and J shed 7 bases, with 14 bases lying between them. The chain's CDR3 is CASKQGSGQPQHF. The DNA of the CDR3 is TGTGCCAGCAAACAGGGTTCTGGCCAGCCCCAGCATTTT.

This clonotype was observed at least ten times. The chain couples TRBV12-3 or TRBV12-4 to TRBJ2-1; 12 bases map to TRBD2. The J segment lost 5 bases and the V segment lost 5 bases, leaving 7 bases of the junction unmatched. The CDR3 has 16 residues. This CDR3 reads CASSGASGGVDNEQFF. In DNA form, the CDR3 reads TGTGCCAGCAGTGGGGCTAGCGGGGGGGTAGACAATGAGCAGTTCTTC.

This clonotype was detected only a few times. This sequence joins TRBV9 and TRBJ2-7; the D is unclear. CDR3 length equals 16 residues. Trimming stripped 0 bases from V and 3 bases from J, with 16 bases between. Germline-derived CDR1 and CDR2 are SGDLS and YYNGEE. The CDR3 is CASSVEGSPAIYEQYF. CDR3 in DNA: TGTGCCAGCAGCGTAGAGGGATCCCCGGCAATCTACGAGCAGTACTTC.

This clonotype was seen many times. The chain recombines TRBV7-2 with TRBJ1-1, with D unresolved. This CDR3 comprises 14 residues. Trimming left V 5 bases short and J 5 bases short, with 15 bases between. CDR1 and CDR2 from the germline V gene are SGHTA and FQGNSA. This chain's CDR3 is CASSAKRGETEAFF. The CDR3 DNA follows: TGTGCCAGCAGCGCTAAGCGGGGAGAGACTGAAGCTTTCTTT.

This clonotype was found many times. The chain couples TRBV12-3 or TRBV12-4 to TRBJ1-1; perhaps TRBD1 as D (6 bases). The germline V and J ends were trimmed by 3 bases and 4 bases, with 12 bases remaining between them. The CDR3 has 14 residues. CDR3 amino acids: CASSFQGTSTEAFF. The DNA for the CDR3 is TGTGCCAGCAGTTTCCAGGGGACCTCCACTGAAGCTTTCTTT.

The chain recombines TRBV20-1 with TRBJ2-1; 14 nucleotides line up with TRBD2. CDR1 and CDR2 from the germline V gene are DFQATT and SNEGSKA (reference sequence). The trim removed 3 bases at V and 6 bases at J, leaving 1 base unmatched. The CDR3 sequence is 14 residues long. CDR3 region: CSARGLAGVNEQFF. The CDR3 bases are TGCAGTGCTAGGGGACTAGCGGGGGTCAATGAGCAGTTCTTC.

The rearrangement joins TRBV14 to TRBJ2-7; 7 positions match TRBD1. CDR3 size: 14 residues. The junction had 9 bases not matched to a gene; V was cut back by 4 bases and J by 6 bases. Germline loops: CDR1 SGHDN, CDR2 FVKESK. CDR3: CASSPYPNRGEQYV. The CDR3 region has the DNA TGTGCCAGCAGCCCCTATCCGAACAGGGGCGAGCAGTACGTC.

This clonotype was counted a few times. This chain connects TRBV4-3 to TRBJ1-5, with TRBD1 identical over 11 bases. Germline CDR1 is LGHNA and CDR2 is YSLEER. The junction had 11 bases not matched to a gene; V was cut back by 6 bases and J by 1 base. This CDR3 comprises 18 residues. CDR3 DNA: TGCGCCAGCAGACGCCGATGTGGACAGGGGGCAAGCAATCAGCCCCAGCATTTT. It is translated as CASRRRCGQGASNQPQHF.

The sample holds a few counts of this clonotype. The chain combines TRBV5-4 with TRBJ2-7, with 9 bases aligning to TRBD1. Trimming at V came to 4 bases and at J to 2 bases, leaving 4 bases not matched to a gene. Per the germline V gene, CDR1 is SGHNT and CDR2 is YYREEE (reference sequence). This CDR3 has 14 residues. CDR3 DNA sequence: TGTGCCAGCAGCATCGGGACAGGGACCTACGAGCAGTACTTC. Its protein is CASSIGTGTYEQYF.

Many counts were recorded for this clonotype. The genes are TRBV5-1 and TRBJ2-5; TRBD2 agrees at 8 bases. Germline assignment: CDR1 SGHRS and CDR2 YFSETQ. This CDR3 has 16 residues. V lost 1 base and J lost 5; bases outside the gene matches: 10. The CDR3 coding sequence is TGCGCCAGCAGCTTGTTTCCAGCGGGGGCCGGGGAGACCCAGTACTTC. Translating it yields CASSLFPAGAGETQYF.

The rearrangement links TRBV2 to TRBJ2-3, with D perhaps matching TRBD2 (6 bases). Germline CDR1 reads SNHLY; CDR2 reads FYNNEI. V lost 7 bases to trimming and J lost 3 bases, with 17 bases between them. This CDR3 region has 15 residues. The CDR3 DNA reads TGTGCCAGCATCTCCGGGACTCAAGTTACAGATACGCAGTATTTT. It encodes CASISGTQVTDTQYF.

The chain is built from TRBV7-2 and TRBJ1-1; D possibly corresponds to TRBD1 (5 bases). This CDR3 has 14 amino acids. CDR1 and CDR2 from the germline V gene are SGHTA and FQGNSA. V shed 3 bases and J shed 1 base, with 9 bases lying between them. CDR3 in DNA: TGTGCCAGCAGCTTCGACAGACAGAACACTGAAGCTTTCTTT. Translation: CASSFDRQNTEAFF.

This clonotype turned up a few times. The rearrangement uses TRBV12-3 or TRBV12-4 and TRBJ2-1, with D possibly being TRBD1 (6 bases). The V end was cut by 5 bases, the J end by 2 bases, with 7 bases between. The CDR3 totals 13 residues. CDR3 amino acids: CASSRDTYNEQFF. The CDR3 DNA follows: TGTGCCAGCAGTCGGGACACCTACAATGAGCAGTTCTTC.

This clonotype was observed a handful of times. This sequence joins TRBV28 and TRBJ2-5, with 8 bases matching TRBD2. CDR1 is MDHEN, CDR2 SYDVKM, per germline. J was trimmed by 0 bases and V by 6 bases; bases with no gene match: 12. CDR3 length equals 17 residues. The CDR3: CASRPPPAGVYQETQYF. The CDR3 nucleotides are TGTGCCAGCAGGCCCCCTCCAGCGGGGGTGTACCAAGAGACCCAGTACTTC.

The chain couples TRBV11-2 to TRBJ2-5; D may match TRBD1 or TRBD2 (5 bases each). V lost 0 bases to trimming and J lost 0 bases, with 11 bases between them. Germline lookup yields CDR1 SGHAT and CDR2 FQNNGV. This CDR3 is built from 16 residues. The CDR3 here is CASSLEGTLYQETQYF. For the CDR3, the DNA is TGTGCCAGCAGCTTAGAAGGGACCTTGTACCAAGAGACCCAGTACTTC.

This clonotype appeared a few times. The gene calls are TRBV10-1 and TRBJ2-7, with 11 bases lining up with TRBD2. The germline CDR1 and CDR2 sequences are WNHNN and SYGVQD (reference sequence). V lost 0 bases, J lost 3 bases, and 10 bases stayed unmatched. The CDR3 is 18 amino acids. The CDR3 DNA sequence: TGCGCCAGCAGTGAGTCTCGATCGCTAGCGGGGGGCCTCTACGAGCAGTACGTC. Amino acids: CASSESRSLAGGLYEQYV.

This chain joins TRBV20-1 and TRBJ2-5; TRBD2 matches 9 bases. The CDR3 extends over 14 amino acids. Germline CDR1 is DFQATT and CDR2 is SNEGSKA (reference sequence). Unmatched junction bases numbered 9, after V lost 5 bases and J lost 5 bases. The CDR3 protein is CSARRTSAGETQYF. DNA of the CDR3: TGCAGTGCTCGTCGGACTAGCGCGGGGGAGACCCAGTACTTC.

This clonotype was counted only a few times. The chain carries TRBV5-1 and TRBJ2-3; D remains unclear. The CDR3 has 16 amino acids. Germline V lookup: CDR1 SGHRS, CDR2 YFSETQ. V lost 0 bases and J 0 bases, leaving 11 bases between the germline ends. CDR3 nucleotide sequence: TGCGCCAGCAGCTTGGCAGCGCAGACTAGCACAGATACGCAGTATTTT. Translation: CASSLAAQTSTDTQYF.

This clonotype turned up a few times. The CDR3 region has the DNA TGTGCCAGCAGACGTAGGGAGACTGAGCAGTTCTTC. Translation gives CASRRRETEQFF. The chain combines TRBV12-3 or TRBV12-4 with TRBJ2-1, with D maybe TRBD2 (5 bases). The CDR3 is 12 residues long. The V gene lost 6 bases and the J gene lost 9 bases, with 12 bases spanning the gap.